This section outlines one TCR beta chain sequence together with its context. Its antigen is undetermined. The data stem from a study of beta chain features in type 1 diabetes. For the study at large: Examination spanned about 110 million sorted cells from all samples. Findings and limits, study-wide: VDJ junctions in type 1 diabetes patients carried more deletions and fewer insertions. All four CD4+ subsets of Type 1 diabetes patients contained TCRB CDR3s that were moderately but significantly shorter.

TCRB transcripts that were expressed got sequenced, as all of the isolated RNA had been reverse transcribed. The table came from immunoSEQ multiplex PCR; TCRdb's copy has only in-frame clones and leaves some out. The table shows some 150,000 clones, with less than 9% occurring only once. Every donor provided one heparinised blood draw, which averaged roughly 120 mL. The V segment lost 5 bases and the J segment 1 base; nucleotides outside the gene matches: 8. CDR3 size: 16 residues. Germline V gene data show CDR1 as SGHVS and CDR2 as FQNEAQ. The sequence was obtained from a woman between 25 and 40 years old in good health. The V gene is TRBV7-8, the J gene TRBJ2-3, with 8 bases that match TRBD2. The sequenced sample consisted of central memory CD4+ T cells from blood. The CDR3 region has the DNA TGTGCCAGCAGCCTCTTAACGGGAGGGCGCACAGATACGCAGTATTTT. Its protein is CASSLLTGGRTDTQYF.